This T cell receptor (beta chain) comes out of a study of shared clonotypes between healthy human individuals. At the level of the study: The donor group consisted of two women and three men, aged 18 to 49.

Remarks on this clone: The antigen is unknown.

Donors included only healthy HIV-negative adults lacking recent acute infections or vaccinations. In the original workflow: From ImmunoSEQ came sequences covering only the junction and carrying no quality scores, so filtering differed. Using immunoSEQ multiplex PCR, the repertoire was profiled, and TCRdb retains in-frame clones only, with some absent. From that table come the V and J calls and clone size; the DNA was used to work out D and trimming. The table has over a million clones, roughly 96% seen once. Findings and caveats of the study: For naive CD4 cells, 5% to 6.5% of clonotypes were shared across a few donors.

The V segment lost 2 bases and the J segment 4 bases; nucleotides outside the gene matches: 3. This CDR3 comprises 15 residues. From germline, CDR1 is MGHRA and CDR2 YSYEKL. The chain recombines TRBV4-1 with TRBJ2-5, with TRBD1 identical over 11 bases. This sequence was found in a man aged 25 to 40 in good health. Sequenced sample: naive CD4+ T cells sorted from blood. The subset is: CD45RA+ positively selected. The CDR3 nucleotides are TGCGCCAGCAGCCAACTGGACAGGGGGCCAGAGACCCAGTACTTC. Translation gives CASSQLDRGPETQYF.